The next 26 T cell receptor beta chains were all read from a single sample in a study of Ad26.COV2.S vaccination and SARS-CoV-2 variants. Treatment defined: around 19 received Ad26.COV2.S at low or high dose, single or two shots; five or six received placebo; per-sample allocation not given. Samples came from day 63 after the first vaccine or placebo injection. The data were produced by immunoSEQ multiplex PCR, yet TCRdb's version contains in-frame clones alone and is incomplete. The sample has 300,000 to 400,000 clones; roughly 89% are singletons. This specimen was peripheral blood, taken in a trial of Ad26.COV2.S vaccine versus placebo. The receptors were gathered from a person between 18 and 65 years old who received the Ad26.COV2.S COVID-19 vaccine or a placebo.

The chain has TRBV6-5 and TRBJ2-1; tentative D call: TRBD2 (5 bases). The CDR3 loop spans 13 amino acids. In germline, CDR1 is MNHEY, CDR2 SVGAGI. Trimming left V 8 bases short and J 0 bases short, with 8 bases between. The chain's CDR3 is CASLTSSYNEQFF. The CDR3 bases are TGTGCCAGCTTAACTAGCTCCTACAATGAGCAGTTCTTC.

The CDR3 DNA reads TGTGCCAGCAGGGGACAGGGGGAGAGCAATCAGCCCCAGCATTTT. Its translation: CASRGQGESNQPQHF. The rearrangement joins TRBV28 to TRBJ1-5; 11 bases match TRBD1. The CDR3 contains 15 residues. After removal of 6 bases from V and 1 base from J, the junction contained 2 bases not matched to a gene. In germline, CDR1 is MDHEN, CDR2 SYDVKM.

As DNA, the CDR3 is TGTGCCAGCAGTGAAGGGAGGGGGCGGAATCAGCCCCAGCATTTT. It specifies CASSEGRGRNQPQHF. The chain recombines TRBV6-1 with TRBJ1-5; 7 bases fit TRBD1. V was clipped by 1 base and J by 4 bases; unmatched bases: 4. CDR1 and CDR2 from the germline V gene are MNHNS and SASEGT. The CDR3 sequence is 15 residues long.

The chain recombines TRBV19 with TRBJ1-2; D unresolved. The CDR3 is 14 amino acids. The V gene lost 4 bases and the J gene lost 7 bases, with 16 bases spanning the gap. Germline CDR1 reads LNHDA; CDR2 reads SQIVND (reference sequence). DNA for the CDR3: TGTGCCAGTAGTAACCTAAACGACTTGATTGGCTACACCTTC. This translates into CASSNLNDLIGYTF.

The rearrangement joins TRBV4-2 to TRBJ2-3; 10 bases map to TRBD2. V gave up 1 base and J gave up 5 bases; unmatched junction bases: 9. This CDR3 has 17 residues. Germline loops: CDR1 LGHNA, CDR2 YNFKEQ. In nucleotides, the CDR3 is TGTGCCAGCAGCCAAGGATCAGCGGGGGGGCCACGAGATACGCAGTATTTT. This sequence encodes CASSQGSAGGPRDTQYF.

The V gene is TRBV9, the J gene TRBJ1-2; unclear D gene. CDR3 length: 15 residues. V dropped 0 bases and J dropped 2 bases, with 11 bases sitting between them. Germline CDR1 reads SGDLS; CDR2 reads YYNGEE. CDR3 DNA: TGTGCCAGCAGCGTAGGAATGGTAGCGAACTATGGCTACACCTTC. Amino acid sequence: CASSVGMVANYGYTF.

This clone was picked up one time. This chain joins TRBV10-3 and TRBJ1-2; D is unclear. Trimming removed 2 bases from V and 0 bases from J, with 10 bases in between. Germline CDR1 ENHRY, CDR2 SYGVKD. There are 15 residues in the CDR3. CDR3 sequence reads: CAISEVPEANYGYTF. The CDR3, as DNA: TGTGCCATCAGTGAGGTCCCGGAGGCTAACTATGGCTACACCTTC.

The chain couples TRBV29-1 to TRBJ1-2, with 8 nucleotides matching TRBD1. Trimming at V came to 5 bases and at J to 8 bases, leaving 13 bases not matched to a gene. There are 14 residues in the CDR3. Germline values: CDR1 SQVTM, CDR2 ANQGSEA. Here the CDR3 reads CSVTPPAGGRGYTF. CDR3 DNA sequence: TGCAGCGTTACCCCTCCGGCAGGGGGCCGCGGCTACACCTTC.

The chain combines TRBV7-9 with TRBJ2-1; no clear D gene. Germline-derived CDR1 and CDR2 are SEHNR and FQNEAQ (reference sequence). This CDR3 has 15 amino acids. V lost 1 base and J 3 bases, leaving 10 bases between the germline ends. The CDR3 nucleotides are TGTGCCAGCAGCTTAGGCACCTCCGGCTACAATGAGCAGTTCTTC. Protein product: CASSLGTSGYNEQFF. The variable domain in full, completed from reference TRBV7-9 and TRBJ2-1, reads DTGVSQNPRHKITKRGQNVTFRCDPISEHNRLYWYRQTLGQGPEFLTYFQNEAQLEKSRLLSDRFSAERPKGSFSTLEIQRTEQGDSAMYLCASSLGTSGYNEQFFGPGTRLTVL.

The chain is built from TRBV4-1 and TRBJ2-7; 7 bases agree with TRBD1. CDR3 size: 15 residues. Germline CDR1 and CDR2: MGHRA and YSYEKL. The ends lost 3 bases at V and 3 bases at J; junction bases unmatched: 8. CDR3 residues: CASSQADRNNYEQYF. Here the CDR3 DNA reads TGCGCCAGCAGCCAGGCGGACAGGAACAACTACGAGCAGTACTTC.

This clone was counted once. The gene calls are TRBV30 and TRBJ1-1, with a tentative D call TRBD1 (6 bases). Germline loops: CDR1 GTSNPN, CDR2 SVGIG (reference sequence). This CDR3 is built from 12 residues. The V end was cut by 4 bases, the J end by 7 bases, with 13 bases between. The CDR3 DNA reads TGTGCCTGGAACAGGGATGAGGGTGAAGCTTTCTTT. This translates into CAWNRDEGEAFF.

The chain couples TRBV6-5 to TRBJ2-1; D is unresolved. Germline V gene lookup returns CDR1 MNHEY and CDR2 SVGAGI. This CDR3 is 15 amino acids long. Trimming took 10 bases from V and 8 from J, leaving 24 bases between them. The CDR3 sequence is CATRQYRREKDEQFF. CDR3 coding DNA: TGTGCCACCCGACAATACCGTAGGGAAAAGGATGAGCAGTTCTTC.

The count of this clone is one. V and J are TRBV7-9 and TRBJ1-1, with 11 bases fitting TRBD1. This CDR3 region has 14 residues. With V trimmed by 4 bases and J by 6 bases, 4 bases remained unmatched. Looked up from germline, CDR1 is SEHNR and CDR2 is FQNEAQ (reference sequence). For the CDR3, the DNA is TGTGCCAGCAGCTCGGGACAGGGGGTCGCTGAAGCTTTCTTT. Amino acids: CASSSGQGVAEAFF. The variable domain in full, completed from reference TRBV7-9 and TRBJ1-1, reads DTGVSQNPRHKITKRGQNVTFRCDPISEHNRLYWYRQTLGQGPEFLTYFQNEAQLEKSRLLSDRFSAERPKGSFSTLEIQRTEQGDSAMYLCASSSGQGVAEAFFGQGTRLTVV.

The rearrangement links TRBV9 to TRBJ1-6; 7 positions match TRBD1. V dropped 3 bases and J dropped 7; count of bases not matched to a gene: 4. CDR1 SGDLS and CDR2 YYNGEE come from the germline V gene. CDR3 size: 14 residues. DNA for the CDR3: TGTGCCAGCAGCGGAGGGGACAGCAATTCACCCCTCCACTTT. This codes for CASSGGDSNSPLHF.

The chain couples TRBV5-1 to TRBJ2-3, with 8 bases aligning to TRBD1. V shed 0 bases and J 1 base; nucleotides not matched to a gene: 1. CDR3 length: 15 residues. The germline V gene encodes CDR1 SGHRS and CDR2 YFSETQ. CDR3: CASSLEDRGTDTQYF. The DNA for the CDR3 is TGCGCCAGCAGCTTGGAGGACAGGGGCACAGATACGCAGTATTTT.

V and J are TRBV4-3 and TRBJ1-3; 9 nucleotides align to TRBD1. Per germline, CDR1 LGHNA and CDR2 YSLEER. V dropped 0 bases and J dropped 0; count of bases not matched to a gene: 3. The CDR3 is 17 residues long. Written as DNA, the CDR3 is TGCGCCAGCAGCCAAGACGGGACAGGGTACTCTGGAAACACCATATATTTT. This gives the protein CASSQDGTGYSGNTIYF.

This clone was seen once. V is TRBV9 and J is TRBJ2-3; D is possibly TRBD2 (6 bases). The CDR3 loop spans 17 amino acids. Germline-derived CDR1 and CDR2 are SGDLS and YYNGEE. The V and J ends lost 0 bases and 2 bases respectively, with 16 bases between them. In DNA form, the CDR3 reads TGTGCCAGCAGCGTAGAGTTCGGGGGACGAGACACAGATACGCAGTATTTT. Translating gives CASSVEFGGRDTDTQYF.

The chain's CDR3 is CASSETTSLSTGELFF. The CDR3, as DNA: TGTGCCAGCAGTGAAACGACTAGCCTAAGCACCGGGGAGCTGTTTTTT. This chain links TRBV6-1 with TRBJ2-2; 7 bases agree with TRBD2. Germline assignment: CDR1 MNHNS and CDR2 SASEGT. The CDR3 contains 16 residues. V trimming: 2 bases; J trimming: 4 bases; junction bases outside the gene matches: 7.

There are many counts of this clone. This chain uses TRBV7-9 with TRBJ1-2; unclear D gene. V gave up 3 bases and J gave up 3 bases, with 11 bases separating them. The CDR3 runs 14 residues. Germline V lookup: CDR1 SEHNR, CDR2 FQNEAQ (reference sequence). DNA of the CDR3: TGTGCCAGCAGCTTTAGCCTCCGGGACTATGGCTACACCTTC. Encoded protein: CASSFSLRDYGYTF.

The genes are TRBV24-1 and TRBJ1-5; tentatively, D is TRBD1 (6 bases). Germline V gene sequence: CDR1 KGHDR, CDR2 SFDVKD. The CDR3 covers 15 residues. V was trimmed by 2 bases and J by 7 bases, leaving 14 bases between them. In DNA form, the CDR3 reads TGTGCCACCAGTGATTCCCGAACAGGGACGCAGCCCCAGCATTTT. Amino acid sequence: CATSDSRTGTQPQHF.

This chain connects TRBV6-5 to TRBJ1-3; D call uncertain. This CDR3 contains 13 residues. Germline loops: CDR1 MNHEY, CDR2 SVGAGI. The germline V and J ends were trimmed by 7 bases and 0 bases, with 7 bases remaining between them. In nucleotides, the CDR3 is TGTGCCAGCACGGCGGTCTCTGGAAACACCATATATTTT. The encoded protein is CASTAVSGNTIYF.

This sequence joins TRBV2 and TRBJ1-2; 7 bases line up with TRBD1. The V gene's germline CDR1 is SNHLY and CDR2 FYNNEI. There are 17 residues in the CDR3. J lost 4 bases, V lost 5 bases, and 16 bases had no gene match. This CDR3 reads CASSPRDSLTTTYGYTF. DNA of the CDR3: TGTGCCAGCAGTCCTCGGGACAGTCTAACAACCACCTATGGCTACACCTTC.

The J gene is TRBJ1-1, the V gene TRBV4-2; 9 bases match TRBD1. The CDR3 has 15 amino acids. Germline loops: CDR1 LGHNA, CDR2 YNFKEQ. Unmatched junction bases numbered 3, after V lost 1 base and J lost 3 bases. DNA for the CDR3: TGTGCCAGCAGCCAAGGACAGGGGGTAGACACTGAAGCTTTCTTT. It encodes CASSQGQGVDTEAFF.

J is TRBJ1-2 and V is TRBV5-1; a possible D gene is TRBD1 (6 bases). Germline V gives CDR1 SGHRS, CDR2 YFSETQ. This CDR3 spans 14 amino acids. V lost 2 bases, J lost 2 bases, and 10 bases lay in between. The CDR3 DNA follows: TGCGCCAGCAGCTTCCCCGGACAGAACTATGGCTACACCTTC. This gives the protein CASSFPGQNYGYTF.

The chain has TRBV18 and TRBJ1-2; D remains ambiguous. There are 16 residues in the CDR3. Between the trimmed V and J ends, which lost 3 bases and 4 bases, there was a span of 18 bases. Germline-derived CDR1 and CDR2 are KGHSH and LQKENI. This chain's CDR3 is CASSPPPGRAIYGYTF. DNA for the CDR3: TGTGCCAGCTCACCCCCCCCGGGGAGGGCCATCTATGGCTACACCTTC.

The gene calls are TRBV11-2 and TRBJ2-5; no reliable D call. The germline V gene has CDR1 SGHAT and CDR2 FQNNGV. CDR3 length: 13 amino acids. The ends were cut back, 1 base at V and 4 bases at J, with 7 bases in the middle. DNA for the CDR3: TGTGCCAGCAGCTTAGTTGGTGTAGAGACCCAGTACTTC. This sequence encodes CASSLVGVETQYF. The full variable domain, rest sourced from reference TRBV11-2 and TRBJ2-5, is EAGVAQSPRYKIIEKRQSVAFWCNPISGHATLYWYQQILGQGPKLLIQFQNNGVVDDSQLPKDRFSAERLKGVDSTLKIQPAKLEDSAVYLCASSLVGVETQYFGPGTRLLVL.